This T cell receptor beta chain was captured in a study of OX40 agonist ivuxolimab in advanced cancers. For context, the study as a whole: Ivuxolimab, which targeted the costimulatory receptor OX40 (CD134), was an agonistic, fully human IgG2 monoclonal antibody. Intravenous ivuxolimab was administered to patients every 2 weeks at six dose levels: 0.01, 0.1, 0.3, 1.5, 3 and 10 mg/kg. Of the approximately 50 dose-escalation patients, hepatocellular carcinoma was present in about 20, melanoma in around 15, renal cell carcinoma in 9 and head and neck cancer in 9. The dose-escalation cohort was about 83% male with a mean age of about 58 years, ranging from roughly 20 to 85. Prior anti-PD-1, anti-PD-L1 or anti-CTLA-4 therapy was permitted, and checkpoint inhibitors had been received by roughly 40% of dose-escalation patients. Three dose-escalation patients achieved partial responses, one with hepatocellular carcinoma and two with cutaneous melanoma. The purpose of peripheral TCRbeta sequencing was to test whether ivuxolimab changed TCR sequence diversity and led to clonal T-cell expansion. The paper reports the monotherapy dose-escalation portion (N of about 47 patients) of the phase I ivuxolimab trial.

This clone was detected only once. Its antigen is unknown. Nothing much larger sits one base from this clone, and base qualities are not available. To sequence the TCRbeta CDR3 region, genomic DNA was isolated from the sorted cells. The immunoSEQ Assay was used for sequencing of TCRbeta CDR3 regions. In its TCRdb copy, this immuneACCESS table keeps in-frame sequences only and misses some clones. Where compared with another copy, unresolved V genes explain less than half of these, and the others have no known cause. The table for this sample lists more than 50,000 clones; roughly 86% of them were counted only once. The ten biggest clones cover approximately 11% of the sample. From the germline V gene (reference sequence), CDR1 is SGHNT and CDR2 is YYREEE. V has 6 bases trimmed and J has 7 bases trimmed; junction bases matching no gene number 19. From cysteine to phenylalanine, the CDR3 is 17 amino acids long. The retained sequence is limited to the CDR3, 51 bases, with the frame set at the first base.

The trial excluded patients who had a history of autoimmune disease or were on systemic immunosuppression. Peripheral blood for TCR sequencing was collected from all dose cohorts at baseline, on cycle 4 day 1, and on cycle 7 day 1. Samples were obtained from an open-label, multicenter, first-in-human phase I dose-escalation trial of ivuxolimab. Adults with locally advanced or metastatic melanoma, renal cell carcinoma, hepatocellular carcinoma or head and neck squamous cell carcinoma were enrolled in the trial. Before TCR sequencing, CD4+ T cells and CD8+ T cells from peripheral blood were sorted into separate populations. Paper-wide results and their limitations: Low levels of normalized T-cell clonal expansion were also seen in some patients who did not respond. After ivuxolimab, more expanded clones were found on average in CD8+ T cells than in CD4+ T cells. In the 0.1-3.0 mg/kg groups, partial responders had among the lowest normalized peripheral clonal expansion, particularly in CD8+ T cells. Which antigens the clonally expanded peripheral T cells were specific for was not determined. At doses of 0.1 to 3.0 mg/kg, clonal expansion of both CD4+ and CD8+ blood T cells was observed from baseline to week 6.

Source: CD4+ or CD8+ T cells sorted from blood, taken in a trial of the OX40 agonist ivuxolimab. This clonotype originated in an adult with an advanced solid tumor such as melanoma, head and neck, liver or kidney cancer. Here the chain combines TRBV5-4 and TRBJ1-2; TRBD1 agrees with 9 junctional bases. The nucleotide sequence reads as follows: TGTGCCAGCACCTGGTGGGGGGACAGGGCTGCTTCAGGTGGCTACACCTTC. The resulting protein is CASTWWGDRAASGGYTF.